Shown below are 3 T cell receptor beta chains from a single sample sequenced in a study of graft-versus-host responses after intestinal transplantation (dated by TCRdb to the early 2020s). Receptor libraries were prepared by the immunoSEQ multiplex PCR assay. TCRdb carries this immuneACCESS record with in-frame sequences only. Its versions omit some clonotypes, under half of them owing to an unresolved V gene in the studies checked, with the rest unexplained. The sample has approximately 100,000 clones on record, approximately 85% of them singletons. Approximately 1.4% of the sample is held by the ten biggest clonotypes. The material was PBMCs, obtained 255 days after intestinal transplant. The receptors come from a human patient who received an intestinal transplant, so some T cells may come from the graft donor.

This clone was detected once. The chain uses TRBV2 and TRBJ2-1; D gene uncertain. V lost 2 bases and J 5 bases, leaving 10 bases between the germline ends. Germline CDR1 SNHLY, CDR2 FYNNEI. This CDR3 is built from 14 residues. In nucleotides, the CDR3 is TGTGCCAGCAGTGAATTGCGTCTCCACAATGAGCAGTTCTTC. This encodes CASSELRLHNEQFF. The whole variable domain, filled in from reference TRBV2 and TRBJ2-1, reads EPEVTQTPSHQVTQMGQEVILRCVPISNHLYFYWYRQILGQKVEFLVSFYNNEISEKSEIFDDQFSVERPDGSNFTLKIRSTKLEDSAMYFCASSELRLHNEQFFGPGTRLTVL.

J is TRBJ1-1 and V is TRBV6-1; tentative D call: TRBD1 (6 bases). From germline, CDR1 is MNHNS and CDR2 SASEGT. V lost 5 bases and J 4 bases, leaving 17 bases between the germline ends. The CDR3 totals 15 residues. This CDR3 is CASSSPGAGSTEAFF. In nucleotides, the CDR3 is TGTGCCAGCAGTTCTCCGGGGGCCGGCAGCACTGAAGCTTTCTTT.

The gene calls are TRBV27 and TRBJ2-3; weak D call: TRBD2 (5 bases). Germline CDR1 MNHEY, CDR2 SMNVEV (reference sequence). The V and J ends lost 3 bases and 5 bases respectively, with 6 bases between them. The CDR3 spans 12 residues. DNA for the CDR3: TGTGCCAGCAGTTTCGGAGGAGATACGCAGTATTTT. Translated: CASSFGGDTQYF.